The clone carrying this T cell receptor beta chain was observed a single time. This sample stems from a study of blood T cell repertoires in COVID-19. Study-level background: Collection of acute and convalescent COVID-19 samples took place in the United States, Italy and Spain. In each case, the material was cDNA or gDNA derived from T cells, B-cell-depleted T cells, or PBMCs.

The CDR3 totals 15 residues. Germline V lookup: CDR1 LGHNA, CDR2 YSLEER. The ends lost 0 bases at V and 2 bases at J; junction bases unmatched: 2. In the source study's methods: The assay estimated nucleated cells by amplifying reference gene primers. Sequencing was performed with immunoSEQ multiplex PCR; in TCRdb, only in-frame clones are kept and a portion is missing. V and J calls and clone size are given by that table; D and trimming were obtained from the DNA. The profile shows about 240,000 clones, approximately 86% of them singletons. Specimen: peripheral blood. The rearrangement links TRBV4-3 to TRBJ2-7; the match to TRBD1 covers 9 bases. This clonotype originated in a woman aged 70 to 79 with active or convalescent COVID-19. This CDR3 reads CASSQDGTGTYEQYF. The CDR3 DNA follows: TGCGCCAGCAGCCAAGACGGGACAGGGACCTACGAGCAGTACTTC.